This entry features one T cell receptor (beta chain) sequence. The sample comes from a study of shared clonotypes between healthy human individuals. Looked up from germline, CDR1 is SNHLY and CDR2 is FYNNEI. The CDR3 length is 15 residues. The V gene lost 7 bases and the J gene lost 7 bases, with 19 bases spanning the gap. The table came from immunoSEQ multiplex PCR; TCRdb's copy has only in-frame clones and leaves some out. The sample contains some 500,000 clones, 90% to 96% of which appear only once. This chain links TRBV2 with TRBJ1-4, with TRBD1 as a possible D gene (6 bases). The sample was naive CD4+ T cells sorted from blood. Subset reported: CD45RA+ positively selected. The origin of this receptor is a young woman in good health. CDR3 residues: CASKGEGIYSEKLFF. Here the CDR3 DNA reads TGTGCCAGCAAGGGGGAGGGGATCTATTCTGAAAAACTGTTTTTT.